These 10 T cell receptor beta chains came from one sample sequenced in a study of cytomegalovirus exposure and HLA in healthy donors. Primers: 60 Vbeta forward and 13 Jbeta reverse. TCRdb keeps only in-frame clones here, not all; method: immunoSEQ multiplex PCR. The top ten clones hold 5.5% to 7.5% of a sample with 150,000 to 200,000 clones, under 90% of them seen once. The sample consisted of PBMCs. Receptors were obtained from a man in his thirties or forties in good health and CMV-seropositive.

The chain uses TRBV2 and TRBJ2-7; D perhaps matches TRBD2 (6 bases). Germline assignment: CDR1 SNHLY and CDR2 FYNNEI. With 3 bases removed from V and 3 bases from J, the gap between germline ends came to 18 bases. The CDR3 loop spans 16 amino acids. This CDR3 is CASSDTDGGVYYEQYF. CDR3 nucleotides: TGTGCCAGCAGTGACACCGACGGCGGGGTGTACTACGAGCAGTACTTC.

V usage is TRBV7-9 and J usage is TRBJ2-4; D ambiguous. The germline CDR1 and CDR2 sequences are SEHNR and FQNEAQ (reference sequence). There are 15 residues in the CDR3. The V end lost 6 bases, the J end lost 0 bases, and 12 bases lay between the germline ends. As DNA, the CDR3 is TGTGCCAGCAGACCTGAAGAGCTAGCCAAAAACATTCAGTACTTC. Translated: CASRPEELAKNIQYF.

The rearrangement links TRBV6-6 to TRBJ1-1; TRBD1 matches at 9 bases. Germline V gives CDR1 MNHNY, CDR2 SVGAGI (reference sequence). This CDR3 has 16 amino acids. V shed 5 bases, J shed 0 bases, and the junction held 7 bases outside the gene matches. CDR3 nucleotides: TGTGCCAGCAGTCCGGGGACAGGGAGGATGAACACTGAAGCTTTCTTT. Protein product: CASSPGTGRMNTEAFF.

The chain couples TRBV30 to TRBJ1-1; a weak D match, TRBD1 (5 bases). Germline-derived CDR1 and CDR2 are GTSNPN and SVGIG (reference sequence). The CDR3 extends over 11 amino acids. Trimming left V 7 bases short and J 1 base short, with 7 bases between. CDR3 loop: CALQGNTEAFF. In DNA form, the CDR3 reads TGTGCCTTGCAGGGGAACACTGAAGCTTTCTTT.

V gene TRBV9 combines with J gene TRBJ2-1; 7 bases agree with TRBD1. The CDR3 contains 15 residues. J gave up 0 bases and V 4 bases, and 4 bases lay outside the gene matches. Germline values: CDR1 SGDLS, CDR2 YYNGEE. CDR3 coding DNA: TGTGCCAGCAGCCAGCGACAGGGCTCCTACAATGAGCAGTTCTTC. Its protein is CASSQRQGSYNEQFF.

The genes are TRBV6-6 and TRBJ2-1; D is perhaps TRBD1 (5 bases). This CDR3 comprises 13 residues. V was clipped by 7 bases and J by 2 bases, with 9 bases between them. The V gene's germline CDR1 is MNHNY and CDR2 SVGAGI (reference sequence). CDR3 residues: CASTRTTYNEQFF. In DNA, the CDR3 is TGTGCCAGCACCCGGACAACCTACAATGAGCAGTTCTTC.

The genes are TRBV2 and TRBJ2-3; 7 positions agree with TRBD2. The CDR3 is 16 residues long. The V gene end was trimmed by 2 bases and the J gene end by 0 bases; junction bases not matched to a gene: 5. The germline V gene encodes CDR1 SNHLY and CDR2 FYNNEI. The CDR3: CASSETGGISTDTQYF. CDR3 DNA sequence: TGTGCCAGCAGTGAAACGGGGGGAATTAGCACAGATACGCAGTATTTT.

The chain couples TRBV5-5 to TRBJ2-1; D might be TRBD1 (5 bases). Germline values: CDR1 SGHKS, CDR2 YYEKEE (reference sequence). Deletions cut 3 bases from V and 4 bases from J, with 11 bases between. The CDR3 is 14 residues long. The CDR3 reads CASSSPTDYNEQFF. The CDR3 DNA reads as TGTGCCAGCAGCTCGCCGACAGATTACAATGAGCAGTTCTTC.

The V and J genes are TRBV7-8 and TRBJ2-7; D might be TRBD2 (6 bases). The CDR3 covers 14 residues. CDR1 and CDR2 (germline): SGHVS, FQNEAQ. The germline V and J ends were trimmed by 1 base and 1 base, with 8 bases remaining between them. CDR3 coding DNA: TGTGCCAGCAGCTTAGGGGACTCTTCCTACGAGCAGTACTTC. It is translated as CASSLGDSSYEQYF.

This sequence joins TRBV27 and TRBJ1-1, with unresolved D. The CDR3 spans 14 residues. V lost 1 base and J lost 5, with 11 bases in between. The germline V gene has CDR1 MNHEY and CDR2 SMNVEV (reference sequence). CDR3 bases: TGTGCCAGCAGTTTATTCGGACTCGGGACTGAAGCTTTCTTT. Translation: CASSLFGLGTEAFF.